This TCR beta chain emerged from a study of blood T cell repertoires in COVID-19. About the study: Sources were T cells, B-cell-depleted T cells, or PBMCs; the material itself was cDNA or gDNA.

Per the study methods: Amplified reference gene primers provided the basis for estimating nucleated cell counts. This table comes from immunoSEQ multiplex PCR, and its TCRdb copy is limited to in-frame clones, with some not included. That table furnishes V, J and clone size, whereas the DNA furnished D and trimming. The sample includes 110,000 to 150,000 clones, over 70% of them seen just once. V lost 3 bases to trimming and J lost 5 bases; unmatched junction nucleotides: 18. Germline assignment: CDR1 SGDLS and CDR2 YYNGEE. The CDR3 totals 18 residues. The TCR originated in a man between 70 and 80 years old who had recovered from COVID-19. V is TRBV9 and J is TRBJ2-3; 7 bases agree with TRBD2. The specimen sequenced was peripheral blood. The CDR3, as DNA: TGTGCCAGCAGCGAGCGGGGCGGGACCAACGCAAGGGGAGATACGCAGTATTTT. It is translated as CASSERGGTNARGDTQYF.